Given below is one T cell receptor beta chain in context. What it binds is unknown. This sample was taken from a study of cytomegalovirus exposure and HLA in healthy donors. Findings and limits, study-wide: The study flagged around 160 TCR beta chains as cytomegalovirus-associated.

Clones were read by immunoSEQ multiplex PCR, and TCRdb kept only the in-frame ones, dropping some. The sample lists 100,000 to 150,000 clones; 80% to 90% were seen once. The sequenced sample consisted of PBMCs. This receptor was obtained from a woman between 18 and 30 years old in good health and CMV-seronegative.

The CDR3 is CAITPDRLMNTEAFF. The CDR3 region has the DNA TGTGCCATCACCCCCGACAGACTGATGAACACTGAAGCTTTCTTT. The chain carries TRBV10-3 and TRBJ1-1, with a weak D call TRBD1 (5 bases). The germline V gene has CDR1 ENHRY and CDR2 SYGVKD. V was pared by 7 bases and J by 0 bases, with 15 bases between. This CDR3 is 15 amino acids long.